The 30 T cell receptor beta chains reported below all come from one sample, sequenced in a study of cytomegalovirus exposure and HLA in healthy donors. Primers: 60 Vbeta forward and 13 Jbeta reverse. The table came from immunoSEQ multiplex PCR; TCRdb's copy has only in-frame clones and leaves some out. The sample includes some 40,000 clones, roughly 64% seen only once; the top ten take approximately 12%. The sequencing sample was made of PBMCs. These receptors all come from a man aged 55-75 years in good health and CMV-seropositive.

The J gene is TRBJ2-7, the V gene TRBV11-2, with TRBD1 as a possible D gene (6 bases). The germline V and J ends were trimmed by 6 bases and 4 bases, with 16 bases remaining between them. Germline V gene sequence: CDR1 SGHAT, CDR2 FQNNGV. The CDR3 consists of 14 residues. CDR3 region: CASRPGTTLYEQYF. CDR3 DNA: TGTGCCAGCAGACCCGGGACAACACTGTACGAGCAGTACTTC.

The rearrangement uses TRBV5-1 and TRBJ2-7, with D possibly being TRBD2 (7 bases). CDR3 length equals 14 residues. Trimming left V 4 bases short and J 6 bases short, with 17 bases between. Looked up from germline, CDR1 is SGHRS and CDR2 is YFSETQ. CDR3 region: CASSQVGGGAEQYF. For the CDR3, the DNA is TGCGCCAGCAGCCAGGTCGGAGGGGGGGCCGAGCAGTACTTC.

This rearrangement joins TRBV2 to TRBJ2-1; 11 nucleotides align to TRBD2. V lost 6 bases and J lost 8; bases outside the gene matches: 15. Germline values: CDR1 SNHLY, CDR2 FYNNEI. The CDR3 is made up of 17 amino acids. CDR3 region: CASSPVAGGPTRYEQFF. CDR3 sequence (DNA): TGTGCCAGCAGCCCCGTAGCGGGAGGGCCTACTCGGTATGAGCAGTTCTTC.

The V call is TRBV6-4, the J call TRBJ2-3, with a possible D match to TRBD2 (7 bases). Trimming left V 1 base short and J 2 bases short, with 10 bases between. The CDR3 consists of 15 residues. In germline, CDR1 is MRHNA, CDR2 SNTAGT. CDR3 nucleotide sequence: TGTGCCAGCAGTGACTTTGCGGGGGCCACAGATACGCAGTATTTT. This encodes CASSDFAGATDTQYF.

The chain joins TRBV4-2 to TRBJ2-2; 7 nucleotides line up with TRBD2. V gave up 2 bases and J gave up 5 bases; unmatched junction bases: 11. This CDR3 has 17 amino acids. The germline CDR1 and CDR2 sequences are LGHNA and YNFKEQ. The CDR3 spells CASSQRFRGSGTGELFF. DNA of the CDR3: TGTGCCAGCAGCCAAAGATTTCGCGGGAGCGGTACCGGGGAGCTGTTTTTT.

The genes are TRBV2 and TRBJ2-2, with 9 positions matching TRBD2. The CDR3 totals 16 residues. V shed 4 bases and J 4 bases; nucleotides not matched to a gene: 7. CDR1 is SNHLY and CDR2 is FYNNEI in the germline V gene. The CDR3 nucleotides are TGTGCCAGCAGTGCGCCCGAACTAGCGGGCACCGGGGAGCTGTTTTTT. Protein sequence: CASSAPELAGTGELFF.

The chain has TRBV7-9 and TRBJ2-5; TRBD1 matches at 11 bases. The CDR3 sequence is 17 residues long. Germline CDR1 is SEHNR and CDR2 is FQNEAQ (reference sequence). V shed 0 bases and J 1 base; nucleotides not matched to a gene: 4. This CDR3 is CASSLASGTGGQETQYF. The CDR3 DNA reads as TGTGCCAGCAGCTTAGCGAGCGGGACAGGGGGCCAAGAGACCCAGTACTTC.

This chain's CDR3 is CASSRLRDSLHF. The CDR3, as DNA: TGTGCCAGCAGTCGCCTCCGGGACAGTCTCCACTTT. The chain has TRBV6-5 and TRBJ1-6, with TRBD1 matching 7 bases. The germline V gene has CDR1 MNHEY and CDR2 SVGAGI. Trimming at V came to 5 bases and at J to 16 bases, leaving 8 bases not matched to a gene. The CDR3 extends over 12 amino acids.

There are a few counts of this clone. J is TRBJ2-2 and V is TRBV2; 7 bases line up with TRBD1. This CDR3 comprises 15 residues. Germline V gives CDR1 SNHLY, CDR2 FYNNEI. The junction had 5 bases not matched to a gene; V was cut back by 4 bases and J by 3 bases. CDR3 coding DNA: TGTGCCAGCAGTGGCGGACAGGCTGACACCGGGGAGCTGTTTTTT. This encodes CASSGGQADTGELFF.

The sample holds many counts of this clone. V is TRBV5-6 and J is TRBJ2-7; 8 nucleotides match TRBD1. This CDR3 has 15 residues. With 4 bases clipped from V and 3 bases from J, the junction kept 9 bases outside the gene matches. CDR1 and CDR2 from the germline V gene are SGHDT and YYEEEE. CDR3 loop: CASSAWTGYYYEQYF. DNA for the CDR3: TGTGCCAGCAGCGCCTGGACAGGGTATTACTACGAGCAGTACTTC.

The chain recombines TRBV2 with TRBJ1-4, with D maybe TRBD1 (6 bases). The CDR3 runs 14 residues. Germline loops: CDR1 SNHLY, CDR2 FYNNEI. Trimming cost V 2 bases and J 7 bases, with 11 bases left between them. In nucleotides, the CDR3 is TGTGCCAGCAGTGAAATGGGGGCTGGTGAAAAACTGTTTTTT. This encodes CASSEMGAGEKLFF.

V and J are TRBV7-8 and TRBJ2-7; D is unresolved. The length of the CDR3 is 15 residues. Germline V gives CDR1 SGHVS, CDR2 FQNEAQ. Trimming took 2 bases from V and 0 from J, leaving 11 bases between them. Here the CDR3 reads CASSLTDGSSYEQYF. The CDR3 DNA follows: TGTGCCAGCAGCTTAACAGACGGAAGCTCCTACGAGCAGTACTTC.

The chain couples TRBV28 to TRBJ2-5, with 15 bases lining up with TRBD2. V shed 6 bases and J 3 bases; nucleotides not matched to a gene: 5. This CDR3 contains 16 residues. Per germline, CDR1 MDHEN and CDR2 SYDVKM. The CDR3 region is CASSSRTSGREETQYF. The CDR3 nucleotides read TGTGCCAGCAGCTCACGGACTAGCGGGAGGGAAGAGACCCAGTACTTC. Full variable domain (outside the CDR3, taken from reference TRBV28 and TRBJ2-5): DVKVTQSSRYLVKRTGEKVFLECVQDMDHENMFWYRQDPGLGLRLIYFSYDVKMKEKGDIPEGYSVSREKKERFSLILESASTNQTSMYLCASSSRTSGREETQYFGPGTRLLVL.

This chain uses TRBV28 with TRBJ2-1; 7 nucleotides agree with TRBD2. The V gene end was trimmed by 8 bases and the J gene end by 10 bases; junction bases not matched to a gene: 20. The CDR3 consists of 16 residues. From germline, CDR1 is MDHEN and CDR2 SYDVKM. DNA of the CDR3: TGTGCCAGCGCCCCCTTTACTAGCGCCCGAAGAGGGGAGCAGTTCTTC. Amino acid sequence: CASAPFTSARRGEQFF.

The rearrangement joins TRBV5-6 to TRBJ1-6; TRBD1 is a possible D gene (5 bases). Per germline, CDR1 SGHDT and CDR2 YYEEEE. V was pared by 3 bases and J by 4 bases, with 11 bases between. CDR3 length: 15 amino acids. The CDR3: CASSSQGRYNSPLHF. CDR3 in DNA: TGTGCCAGCAGCTCTCAGGGCAGGTATAATTCACCCCTCCACTTT.

This chain links TRBV4-2 with TRBJ1-1, with D maybe TRBD1 (5 bases). Germline lookup yields CDR1 LGHNA and CDR2 YNFKEQ. Trimming shortened V by 2 bases and J by 8 bases, and 21 bases separated the two germline ends. The CDR3 contains 16 residues. The CDR3 region has the DNA TGTGCCAGCAGCCAAAGTGTTGGGGCCTCGGACGAAGAAGCTTTCTTT. Amino acids: CASSQSVGASDEEAFF.

This clone was seen once. The rearrangement links TRBV7-7 to TRBJ2-1; 8 nucleotides align to TRBD2. V dropped 5 bases and J dropped 5; count of bases not matched to a gene: 8. The germline gives CDR1 SSHAT, CDR2 FNYEAQ (reference sequence). CDR3 length: 15 amino acids. CDR3 nucleotide sequence: TGTGCCAGCAGCCAAGGACTAGCCCGGAACAATGAGCAGTTCTTC. It is translated as CASSQGLARNNEQFF.

The rearrangement links TRBV4-3 to TRBJ2-3; 14 bases line up with TRBD2. The V and J ends lost 6 bases and 1 base, in that order; junction bases with no gene match: 6. The CDR3 runs to 17 residues. CDR1 and CDR2 (germline): LGHNA, YSLEER. For the CDR3, the DNA is TGCGCCAGCAGTCCGGGACTAGCGGGAGTGGGCACAGATACGCAGTATTTT. It codes for CASSPGLAGVGTDTQYF.

The CDR3 loop reads CASSLREETQYF. CDR3 DNA: TGTGCCAGCAGCCTTCGAGAAGAGACCCAGTACTTC. The chain couples TRBV7-2 to TRBJ2-5; no definite D call. The V and J ends lost 5 bases and 3 bases respectively, with 7 bases between them. Germline V CDR1 and CDR2: SGHTA, FQGNSA. The CDR3 is 12 residues long.

This clone was counted a single time. The chain uses TRBV2 and TRBJ1-2; D possibly corresponds to TRBD1 (6 bases). The CDR3 consists of 13 residues. CDR1 and CDR2 from the germline V gene are SNHLY and FYNNEI. The V end lost 4 bases, the J end lost 4 bases, and 10 bases lay between the germline ends. CDR3 protein: CASSAQGSYGYTF. CDR3 bases: TGTGCCAGCAGTGCACAGGGCTCCTATGGCTACACCTTC.

V is TRBV10-3 and J is TRBJ2-1; 10 positions match TRBD2. Germline V gene data show CDR1 as ENHRY and CDR2 as SYGVKD. This CDR3 spans 17 amino acids. The trim removed 6 bases at V and 8 bases at J, leaving 16 bases unmatched. Here the CDR3 reads CAIRGTRSGRAGDEQFF. In nucleotides, the CDR3 is TGTGCCATCAGAGGGACGCGGAGCGGGAGGGCGGGCGATGAGCAGTTCTTC.

CDR3 region: CASSLVAEETQYF. The CDR3 nucleotides read TGTGCCAGCAGCTTGGTAGCGGAAGAGACCCAGTACTTC. The rearrangement links TRBV5-6 to TRBJ2-5; D may be TRBD2 (6 bases). This CDR3 is 13 amino acids long. The V gene lost 0 bases and the J gene lost 3 bases, with 6 bases spanning the gap. Per the germline V gene, CDR1 is SGHDT and CDR2 is YYEEEE.

The chain combines TRBV7-9 with TRBJ1-1; D is undetermined. The CDR3 has 13 amino acids. CDR1 and CDR2 from the germline V gene are SEHNR and FQNEAQ (reference sequence). V lost 5 bases to trimming and J lost 1 base, with 8 bases between them. CDR3 in DNA: TGTGCCAGCAGCCTGACAACGAACACTGAAGCTTTCTTT. Translation: CASSLTTNTEAFF. The variable domain in full, completed from reference TRBV7-9 and TRBJ1-1, reads DTGVSQNPRHKITKRGQNVTFRCDPISEHNRLYWYRQTLGQGPEFLTYFQNEAQLEKSRLLSDRFSAERPKGSFSTLEIQRTEQGDSAMYLCASSLTTNTEAFFGQGTRLTVV.

V is TRBV29-1 and J is TRBJ2-1, with 7 bases that match TRBD2. From germline, CDR1 is SQVTM and CDR2 ANQGSEA. The V and J ends lost 2 bases and 7 bases, in that order; junction bases with no gene match: 17. The CDR3 loop spans 17 amino acids. The CDR3 DNA follows: TGCAGCGTTGAACCGATCCCTTGGGGGAGGGCCGTGAATGAGCAGTTCTTC. Translated: CSVEPIPWGRAVNEQFF.

Written as DNA, the CDR3 is TGTGCCAGCAGCTTAAAGGGGGGCACAGATACGCAGTATTTT. Residues: CASSLKGGTDTQYF. V and J are TRBV7-9 and TRBJ2-3; tentatively, D is TRBD1 (6 bases). The CDR3 runs 14 residues. V was shortened by 2 bases and J by 1 base, with 7 bases between the two germline ends. Germline V gene lookup returns CDR1 SEHNR and CDR2 FQNEAQ (reference sequence).

V gene TRBV2 combines with J gene TRBJ1-5, with 9 bases aligning to TRBD1. This CDR3 comprises 17 residues. Looked up from germline, CDR1 is SNHLY and CDR2 is FYNNEI. The junction had 6 bases not matched to a gene; V was cut back by 0 bases and J by 3 bases. CDR3 in DNA: TGTGCCAGCAGTGAAGCGGGGACAGGGACGACCAATCAGCCCCAGCATTTT. Its translation: CASSEAGTGTTNQPQHF.

Notes on this clone: The identical CDR3 is also encoded by other nucleotide sequences in the sample. The chain combines TRBV6-5 with TRBJ2-1, with D possibly matching TRBD1 (6 bases). V was cut by 9 bases and J by 2 bases, with 14 bases left in between. The CDR3 sequence is 14 residues long. The germline V gene encodes CDR1 MNHEY and CDR2 SVGAGI. The CDR3 nucleotides are TGTGCCAGTTATCAGGGGAACGCCTACAATGAGCAGTTCTTC. It codes for CASYQGNAYNEQFF.

This sequence joins TRBV5-4 and TRBJ2-7, with 8 bases fitting TRBD1. Trimming at V came to 1 base and at J to 7 bases, leaving 4 bases not matched to a gene. Germline CDR1 reads SGHNT; CDR2 reads YYREEE (reference sequence). The CDR3 has 13 amino acids. The CDR3 region is CASSLPRGREQYF. In DNA, the CDR3 is TGTGCCAGCAGCTTGCCCAGGGGGCGTGAGCAGTACTTC.

The table lists this clone with a count of one. The V call is TRBV6-5, the J call TRBJ2-7, with D perhaps TRBD1 (5 bases). The germline CDR1 and CDR2 sequences are MNHEY and SVGAGI. There are 15 residues in the CDR3. V was pared by 2 bases and J by 3 bases, with 14 bases between. The CDR3 DNA follows: TGTGCCAGCAGTTACATACGGCAGGGAAACTACGAGCAGTACTTC. It codes for CASSYIRQGNYEQYF.

The chain employs TRBV7-6 and TRBJ2-1; 11 nucleotides match TRBD2. Trimming took 0 bases from V and 9 from J; bases not matched to a gene: 7. CDR1 and CDR2 (germline): SGHVS, FNYEAQ. The CDR3 spans 16 residues. The CDR3 coding sequence is TGTGCCAGCAGCTTAGCGACTAGCGGGATTGTAGGTGAGCAGTTCTTC. This encodes CASSLATSGIVGEQFF.